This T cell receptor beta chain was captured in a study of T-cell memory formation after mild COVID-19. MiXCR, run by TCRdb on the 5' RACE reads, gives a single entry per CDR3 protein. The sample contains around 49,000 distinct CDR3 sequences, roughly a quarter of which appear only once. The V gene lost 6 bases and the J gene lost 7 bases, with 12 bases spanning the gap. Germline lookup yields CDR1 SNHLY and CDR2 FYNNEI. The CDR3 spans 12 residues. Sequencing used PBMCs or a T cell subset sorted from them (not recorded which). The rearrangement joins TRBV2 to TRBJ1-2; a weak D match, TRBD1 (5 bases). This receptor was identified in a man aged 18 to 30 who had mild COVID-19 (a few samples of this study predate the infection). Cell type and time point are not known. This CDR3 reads CASRGRAVGYTF. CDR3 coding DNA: TGTGCCAGCAGGGGACGAGCTGTTGGCTACACCTTC.